Each of the 10 T cell receptor beta chains below was sequenced from the same sample in a study of CXCR3-negative and CXCR3-positive naive CD8 T cells. TRB cDNA was prepared as libraries by UMI-labeled 5' RACE. TCRdb reprocessed the 5' RACE reads and reports one entry per CDR3 protein, with no DNA. Recorded here are 30,000 to 40,000 distinct CDR3 sequences; the top ten clones represent about 15%. Sequencing was performed on memory CD8+ T cells from blood. The receptor source for this set is a human donor in good health. Some clones in this sample may be carry-over from other donors' samples.

This chain uses TRBV29-1 with TRBJ2-5; checking the TCRdb D call of TRBD2 is not possible without DNA. The CDR3 consists of 16 residues. Germline V gene lookup returns CDR1 SQVTM and CDR2 ANQGSEA. CDR3 loop: CSVQDAGGPVFETQYF.

This chain links TRBV4-3 with TRBJ1-1; lacking DNA, the TRBD1 call made by TCRdb goes unchecked. This CDR3 is built from 13 residues. Per germline, CDR1 LGHNA and CDR2 YSLEER. The CDR3 loop is CASSQSAGDKAFF.

The genes are TRBV12-3 or TRBV12-4 and TRBJ2-7; the TCRdb D gene call, TRBD2, has no DNA to confirm it. CDR3 length equals 15 residues. The CDR3 sequence is CASSLTSGRAYEQYF.

The chain joins TRBV10-3 to TRBJ2-5; without DNA, the TCRdb call of TRBD1 cannot be checked. Germline CDR1 and CDR2: ENHRY and SYGVKD. CDR3 length: 14 amino acids. CDR3 region: CATMESGERETQYF.

The rearrangement links TRBV5-1 to TRBJ2-7. The CDR3 totals 11 residues. The V gene's germline CDR1 is SGHRS and CDR2 YFSETQ. CDR3 sequence: CASSWATEQYF.

The chain recombines TRBV28 with TRBJ2-3; TCRdb gives TRBD2 as the D gene, but with no DNA this cannot be confirmed. Germline CDR1 reads MDHEN; CDR2 reads SYDVKM. The CDR3 length is 17 residues. The CDR3 here is CASSSPRTSGNTDTQYF.

The rearrangement uses TRBV29-1 and TRBJ2-5. The CDR3 totals 14 residues. Germline CDR1 and CDR2: SQVTM and ANQGSEA. CDR3 region: CSVEGGPWRETQYF.

The chain couples TRBV15 to TRBJ2-7; with no DNA, the TCRdb D assignment of TRBD2 cannot be verified. CDR3 length: 12 residues. Germline V gives CDR1 LNHNV, CDR2 YYDKDF (reference sequence). CDR3 sequence: CATSRDLAEQYF.

The chain carries TRBV5-1 and TRBJ2-7; TCRdb picks TRBD1, but there is no DNA to check that call. CDR1 and CDR2 from the germline V gene are SGHRS and YFSETQ. The CDR3 runs to 11 residues. The CDR3: CASSFDRDRYF.

The V gene is TRBV28, the J gene TRBJ1-2. There are 15 residues in the CDR3. Germline CDR1 and CDR2: MDHEN and SYDVKM. CDR3 residues: CASSPSQTVNYGYTF.